This T cell receptor (beta chain) comes out of a study of Graves' ophthalmopathy and Graves' hyperthyroidism. Germline V CDR1 and CDR2: MNHNS, SASEGT. Trimming took off 4 bases at V and 1 base at J, with 16 bases between the two ends. The CDR3 consists of 17 residues. RNA transcripts yielded amplified TCR beta CDR3 regions. Second-round multiplex PCR followed a first-round RT-PCR using HTBI primers. TCRdb called the multiplex PCR reads again in MiXCR, with one record for every CDR3 protein. The sample includes a few hundred thousand distinct CDR3 sequences, around a fifth of them seen just once. This clonotype was seen many times.

The chain couples TRBV6-1 to TRBJ2-2; D not resolved. This sequence originates from a woman aged 45 to 65 with Graves' ophthalmopathy. The sequencing sample was made of peripheral blood. The CDR3 sequence is CASSARSPHENTGELFF. In nucleotides, the CDR3 is TGTGCCAGCAGTGCCCGTTCCCCGCATGAGAACACCGGGGAGCTGTTTTTT.